The 23 T cell receptor beta chains in this list originate from one sample, sequenced in a study of cytomegalovirus exposure and HLA in healthy donors. Primers: 60 Vbeta forward and 13 Jbeta reverse. The protocol was immunoSEQ multiplex PCR, while the TCRdb copy is restricted to in-frame clones and leaves out a portion. The sample includes under 170,000 clones, about 64% seen only once; the top ten take about 7.1%. The source material was PBMCs. The receptors were sampled from a woman in her sixties or seventies in good health and CMV-seropositive.

This clone was seen only a few times. The rearrangement links TRBV7-2 to TRBJ2-1; weak D call: TRBD2 (6 bases). Looked up from germline, CDR1 is SGHTA and CDR2 is FQGNSA. There are 15 residues in the CDR3. Trimming took 3 bases from V and 2 from J, leaving 11 bases between them. Here the CDR3 DNA reads TGTGCCAGCAGCTTCGGGGGAGGTCCCTACAATGAGCAGTTCTTC. Translating it yields CASSFGGGPYNEQFF. Full variable domain (outside the CDR3, taken from reference TRBV7-2 and TRBJ2-1): GAGVSQSPSNKVTEKGKDVELRCDPISGHTALYWYRQSLGQGLEFLIYFQGNSAPDKSGLPSDRFSAERTGGSVSTLTIQRTQQEDSAVYLCASSFGGGPYNEQFFGPGTRLTVL.

The V and J genes are TRBV7-9 and TRBJ2-3; TRBD1 matches at 8 bases. CDR1 SEHNR and CDR2 FQNEAQ come from the germline V gene (reference sequence). This CDR3 is 16 amino acids long. After removal of 3 bases from V and 2 bases from J, the junction contained 7 bases not matched to a gene. As DNA, the CDR3 is TGTGCCAGCAGCTTCACCCCGGGACAGGTCACAGATACGCAGTATTTT. Amino acid sequence: CASSFTPGQVTDTQYF. The full variable domain, completed using reference TRBV7-9 and TRBJ2-3, is DTGVSQNPRHKITKRGQNVTFRCDPISEHNRLYWYRQTLGQGPEFLTYFQNEAQLEKSRLLSDRFSAERPKGSFSTLEIQRTEQGDSAMYLCASSFTPGQVTDTQYFGPGTRLTVL.

The V gene is TRBV6-6, the J gene TRBJ2-3; D uncertain. Germline CDR1 is MNHNY and CDR2 is SVGAGI (reference sequence). Trimming took 0 bases from V and 3 from J, leaving 7 bases between them. The CDR3 spans 14 residues. The CDR3 sequence: CASSYSMRTDTQYF. DNA of the CDR3: TGTGCCAGCAGTTACTCGATGCGGACAGATACGCAGTATTTT.

This clone has only one observation. The chain couples TRBV4-1 to TRBJ2-1; TRBD2 aligns across 12 bases. Germline V CDR1 and CDR2: MGHRA, YSYEKL. J lost 0 bases, V lost 1 base, and 7 bases had no gene match. CDR3 size: 19 residues. The CDR3 here is CASSQGASGRAFSYNEQFF. The CDR3 nucleotides read TGCGCCAGCAGCCAAGGGGCTAGCGGGAGGGCCTTCTCCTACAATGAGCAGTTCTTC.

This clone was found a few times. This rearrangement joins TRBV7-6 to TRBJ2-7; 8 positions agree with TRBD1. CDR3 length equals 13 residues. Germline V lookup: CDR1 SGHVS, CDR2 FNYEAQ. The V segment lost 5 bases and the J segment 3 bases; nucleotides outside the gene matches: 3. CDR3 sequence reads: CASSTDRDYEQYF. The CDR3 DNA is TGTGCCAGCAGCACGGACAGGGACTACGAGCAGTACTTC.

The gene calls are TRBV4-3 and TRBJ1-3; TRBD1 is a possible D gene (5 bases). The CDR3 length is 15 residues. In germline, CDR1 is LGHNA, CDR2 YSLEER. Between the trimmed V and J ends, which lost 2 bases and 0 bases, there was a span of 8 bases. This chain's CDR3 is CASSQSDNSGNTIYF. The CDR3, as DNA: TGCGCCAGCAGCCAATCGGACAACTCTGGAAACACCATATATTTT.

The chain uses TRBV5-1 and TRBJ2-7; D is perhaps TRBD2 (6 bases). Germline V gives CDR1 SGHRS, CDR2 YFSETQ. V was trimmed by 2 bases and J by 6 bases, leaving 15 bases between them. The CDR3 covers 14 residues. CDR3 region: CASSFGGLVFEQYF. The CDR3 DNA follows: TGCGCCAGCAGCTTCGGGGGTTTAGTCTTCGAGCAGTACTTC.

This clone was counted between two and nine times. The chain is built from TRBV5-8 and TRBJ1-1; no clear D gene. The CDR3 sequence is 17 residues long. V lost 2 bases to trimming and J lost 0 bases, with 17 bases between them. CDR1 SGHTS and CDR2 YDEGEE come from the germline V gene. Here the CDR3 reads CASSLASSGALNTEAFF. For the CDR3, the DNA is TGTGCCAGCAGCTTAGCTTCCAGCGGAGCCTTGAACACTGAAGCTTTCTTT.

The chain couples TRBV13 to TRBJ2-7; 7 bases line up with TRBD2. The CDR3 contains 16 residues. Looked up from germline, CDR1 is PRHDT and CDR2 is FYEKMQ (reference sequence). V dropped 5 bases and J dropped 5; count of bases not matched to a gene: 15. The CDR3 DNA reads TGTGCCAGCAGCCGCCTTGCGGGGGAGGGCCGCCACGAGCAGTACTTC. Translated: CASSRLAGEGRHEQYF.

Note on this clone: This CDR3 is also generated by other DNA sequences in the sample. V usage is TRBV5-1 and J usage is TRBJ2-3; 9 nucleotides match TRBD2. This CDR3 comprises 16 residues. The germline V gene has CDR1 SGHRS and CDR2 YFSETQ. V trimming: 0 bases; J trimming: 0 bases; junction bases outside the gene matches: 2. The CDR3 bases are TGCGCCAGCAGCTTGGGAACTAGCGGGAGCACAGATACGCAGTATTTT. Its translation: CASSLGTSGSTDTQYF.

This clone came up a few times. This chain uses TRBV11-2 with TRBJ2-6; a possible D gene is TRBD1 (5 bases). The CDR3 sequence is 17 residues long. The V gene's germline CDR1 is SGHAT and CDR2 FQNNGV. V was shortened by 0 bases and J by 2 bases, with 11 bases between the two germline ends. The CDR3 is CASSLEGVRTGANVLTF. CDR3 DNA sequence: TGTGCCAGCAGCTTAGAAGGGGTTAGGACTGGGGCCAACGTCCTGACTTTC.

The gene calls are TRBV7-2 and TRBJ1-4; D ambiguous. This CDR3 spans 13 amino acids. Germline CDR1 SGHTA, CDR2 FQGNSA. Trimming left V 5 bases short and J 5 bases short, with 9 bases between. This CDR3 reads CASSRARNEKLFF. For the CDR3, the DNA is TGTGCCAGCAGCCGAGCTCGGAATGAAAAACTGTTTTTT.

The chain is built from TRBV19 and TRBJ1-5; D remains unclear. Between the trimmed V and J ends, which lost 5 bases and 0 bases, there was a span of 20 bases. Germline CDR1 LNHDA, CDR2 SQIVND (reference sequence). This CDR3 is 18 amino acids long. CDR3 sequence reads: CASSLEVRRTYSNQPQHF. Here the CDR3 DNA reads TGTGCCAGTAGTCTCGAGGTAAGGAGAACTTATAGCAATCAGCCCCAGCATTTT.

Written as DNA, the CDR3 is TGTGCCAGCAGCTTGGCTACCGGGAGGAACGCCTACGAGCAGTACTTC. Amino acids: CASSLATGRNAYEQYF. The chain has TRBV5-4 and TRBJ2-7; 7 nucleotides line up with TRBD2. The ends lost 0 bases at V and 2 bases at J; junction bases unmatched: 8. There are 16 residues in the CDR3. Germline lookup yields CDR1 SGHNT and CDR2 YYREEE (reference sequence).

DNA of the CDR3: TGTGCCAGCAGTCCAACCGGGACAGCGAACACTGAAGCTTTCTTT. Amino acids: CASSPTGTANTEAFF. This chain joins TRBV28 and TRBJ1-1; 7 bases map to TRBD1. The CDR3 runs to 15 residues. The ends lost 5 bases at V and 1 base at J; junction bases unmatched: 7. CDR1 is MDHEN and CDR2 is SYDVKM in the germline V gene.

This clone was detected only once. The chain uses TRBV27 and TRBJ2-7; perhaps TRBD2 as D (7 bases). Germline V gene lookup returns CDR1 MNHEY and CDR2 SMNVEV (reference sequence). The CDR3 loop spans 13 amino acids. Trimming took off 11 bases at V and 2 bases at J, with 16 bases between the two ends. The DNA of the CDR3 is TGTGCCGCCGGGGAGGGGGAAACCTACGAGCAGTACTTC. Protein: CAAGEGETYEQYF.

V is TRBV9 and J is TRBJ2-7, with D possibly matching TRBD2 (6 bases). The CDR3 extends over 15 amino acids. Germline V lookup: CDR1 SGDLS, CDR2 YYNGEE. V lost 4 bases, J lost 3 bases, and 17 bases lay in between. Written as DNA, the CDR3 is TGTGCCAGCAGCCCCCGTGAATGGGGAGGCTACGAGCAGTACTTC. Residues: CASSPREWGGYEQYF. The full variable domain, in which reference TRBV9 and TRBJ2-7 provide the parts outside the CDR3, is DSGVTQTPKHLITATGQRVTLRCSPRSGDLSVYWYQQSLDQGLQFLIQYYNGEERAKGNILERFSAQQFPDLHSELNLSSLELGDSALYFCASSPREWGGYEQYFGPGTRLTVT.

This clone was seen a few times. V and J are TRBV9 and TRBJ2-1; 13 bases agree with TRBD2. V shed 3 bases, J shed 2 bases, and the junction held 2 bases outside the gene matches. The CDR3 is made up of 16 amino acids. Germline CDR1 is SGDLS and CDR2 is YYNGEE. CDR3 protein: CASSGGTSGTYNEQFF. The CDR3 DNA sequence: TGTGCCAGCAGCGGCGGGACTAGCGGGACCTACAATGAGCAGTTCTTC.

The gene calls are TRBV7-6 and TRBJ2-2; no definite D call. V was shortened by 1 base and J by 9 bases, with 6 bases between the two germline ends. Germline V gene data show CDR1 as SGHVS and CDR2 as FNYEAQ. This CDR3 comprises 12 residues. The CDR3 loop is CASSLGGRELFF. As DNA, the CDR3 is TGTGCCAGCAGCTTAGGAGGAAGGGAGCTGTTTTTT.

The chain combines TRBV5-5 with TRBJ1-1, with 10 bases matching TRBD1. Germline CDR1 is SGHKS and CDR2 is YYEKEE (reference sequence). After removal of 5 bases from V and 5 bases from J, the junction contained 18 bases not matched to a gene. The CDR3 consists of 18 residues. The DNA of the CDR3 is TGTGCCAGCAGTCTCAGGCGCGGGACAGGGGCGCAAATGACTGAAGCTTTCTTT. Translating gives CASSLRRGTGAQMTEAFF.

The chain carries TRBV15 and TRBJ1-3, with D hard to call. Germline values: CDR1 LNHNV, CDR2 YYDKDF (reference sequence). Trimming removed 0 bases at V and 5 bases at J, with 2 bases between. There are 12 residues in the CDR3. The CDR3 sequence is CATSRDRNTIYF. In DNA form, the CDR3 reads TGTGCCACCAGCAGAGACAGAAACACCATATATTTT.

The chain couples TRBV21-1 to TRBJ2-1; the table's TRBD2 call for D was not verified on the DNA. TRBV21-1 is a pseudogene locus. This CDR3 comprises 15 residues. CDR3 bases: TGTGCCAGCAGCCCTTCGGGAGGGCCCAGCAATGAGCAGTTCTTC. It specifies CASSPSGGPSNEQFF.

DNA of the CDR3: TGTGCCAGCAGTCCTCTAGCGGGAACCTACAATGAGCAGTTCTTC. It yields the protein CASSPLAGTYNEQFF. The rearrangement links TRBV27 to TRBJ2-1, with 9 bases that match TRBD2. The CDR3 extends over 15 amino acids. Germline V gives CDR1 MNHEY, CDR2 SMNVEV (reference sequence). V lost 5 bases to trimming and J lost 2 bases; unmatched junction nucleotides: 4.